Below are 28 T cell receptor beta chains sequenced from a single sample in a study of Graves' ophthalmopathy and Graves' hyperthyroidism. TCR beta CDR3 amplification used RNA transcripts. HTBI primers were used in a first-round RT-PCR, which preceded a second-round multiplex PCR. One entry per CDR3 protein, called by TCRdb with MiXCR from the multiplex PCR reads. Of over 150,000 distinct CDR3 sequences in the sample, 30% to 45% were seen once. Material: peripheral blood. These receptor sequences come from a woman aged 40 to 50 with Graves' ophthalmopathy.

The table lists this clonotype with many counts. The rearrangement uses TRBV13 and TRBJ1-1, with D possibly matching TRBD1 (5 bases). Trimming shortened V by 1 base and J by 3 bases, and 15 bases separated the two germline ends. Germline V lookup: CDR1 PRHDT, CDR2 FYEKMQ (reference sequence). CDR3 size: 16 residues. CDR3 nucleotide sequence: TGTGCCAGCAGCTTAGCGGGGGGGTTGGCGGACACTGAAGCTTTCTTT. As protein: CASSLAGGLADTEAFF.

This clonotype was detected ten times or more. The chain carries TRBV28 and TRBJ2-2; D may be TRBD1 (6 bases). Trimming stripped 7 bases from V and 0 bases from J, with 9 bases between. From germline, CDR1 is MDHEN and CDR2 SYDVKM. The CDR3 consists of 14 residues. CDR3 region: CASIRDTNTGELFF. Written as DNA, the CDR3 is TGTGCCAGCATCCGGGACACGAACACCGGGGAGCTGTTTTTT.

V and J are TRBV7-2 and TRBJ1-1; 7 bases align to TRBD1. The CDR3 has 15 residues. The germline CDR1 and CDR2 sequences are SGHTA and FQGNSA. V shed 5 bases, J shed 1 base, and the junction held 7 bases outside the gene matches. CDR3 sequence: CASSPRDSRNTEAFF. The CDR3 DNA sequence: TGTGCCAGCAGCCCGAGGGACAGTCGGAACACTGAAGCTTTCTTT.

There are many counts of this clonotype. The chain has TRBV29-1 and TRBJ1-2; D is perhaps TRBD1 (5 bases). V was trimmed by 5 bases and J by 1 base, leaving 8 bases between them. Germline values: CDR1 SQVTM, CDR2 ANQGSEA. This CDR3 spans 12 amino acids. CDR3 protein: CSVRQFNYGYTF. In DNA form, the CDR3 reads TGCAGCGTTCGACAGTTTAACTATGGCTACACCTTC.

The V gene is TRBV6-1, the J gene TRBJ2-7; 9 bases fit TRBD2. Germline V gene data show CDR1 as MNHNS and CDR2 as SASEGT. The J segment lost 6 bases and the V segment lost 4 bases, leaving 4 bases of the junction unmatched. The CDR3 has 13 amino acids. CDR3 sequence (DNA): TGTGCCAGCAGTGTAGCGGGAGAGGCCGAGCAGTACTTC. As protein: CASSVAGEAEQYF.

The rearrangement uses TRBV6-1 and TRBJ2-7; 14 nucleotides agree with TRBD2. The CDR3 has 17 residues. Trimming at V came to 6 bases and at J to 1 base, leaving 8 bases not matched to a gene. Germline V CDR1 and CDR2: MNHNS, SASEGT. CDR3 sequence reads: CASRRTSGRSGSYEQYF. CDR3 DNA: TGTGCCAGCAGACGGACTAGCGGGAGGTCCGGGTCCTACGAGCAGTACTTC.

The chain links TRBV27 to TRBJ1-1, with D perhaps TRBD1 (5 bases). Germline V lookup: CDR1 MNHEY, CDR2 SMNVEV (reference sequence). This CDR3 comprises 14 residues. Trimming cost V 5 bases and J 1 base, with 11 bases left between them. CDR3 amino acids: CASSTGLGNTEAFF. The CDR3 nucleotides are TGTGCCAGCAGTACAGGCCTGGGGAACACTGAAGCTTTCTTT.

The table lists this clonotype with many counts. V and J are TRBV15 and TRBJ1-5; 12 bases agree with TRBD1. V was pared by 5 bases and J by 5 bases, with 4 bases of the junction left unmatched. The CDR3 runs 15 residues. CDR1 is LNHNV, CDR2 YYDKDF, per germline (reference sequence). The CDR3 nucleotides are TGTGCCACCAGCTTCCGGGACAGGGGGCATCAGCCCCAGCATTTT. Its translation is CATSFRDRGHQPQHF.

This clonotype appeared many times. The CDR3 DNA sequence: TGCGCCAGCAGCGCCTCAACAATGGGACAGGTCGTTGGTAATTCACCCCTCCACTTT. It encodes CASSASTMGQVVGNSPLHF. This chain links TRBV4-1 with TRBJ1-6; TRBD1 aligns across 8 bases. Germline V gives CDR1 MGHRA, CDR2 YSYEKL. The CDR3 length is 19 residues. V shed 5 bases, J shed 6 bases, and the junction held 18 bases outside the gene matches.

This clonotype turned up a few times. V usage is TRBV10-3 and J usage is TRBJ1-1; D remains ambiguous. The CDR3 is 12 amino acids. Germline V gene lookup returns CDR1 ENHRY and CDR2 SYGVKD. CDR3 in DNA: TGTGCTACGGCGGCCCGTTGGACTGAAGCTTTCTTT. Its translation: CATAARWTEAFF.

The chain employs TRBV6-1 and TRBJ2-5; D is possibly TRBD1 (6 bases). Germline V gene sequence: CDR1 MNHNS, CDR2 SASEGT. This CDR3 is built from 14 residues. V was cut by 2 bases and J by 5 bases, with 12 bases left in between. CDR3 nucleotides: TGTGCCAGCAGTGAACAACAGGGCGGGGAGACCCAGTACTTC. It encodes CASSEQQGGETQYF.

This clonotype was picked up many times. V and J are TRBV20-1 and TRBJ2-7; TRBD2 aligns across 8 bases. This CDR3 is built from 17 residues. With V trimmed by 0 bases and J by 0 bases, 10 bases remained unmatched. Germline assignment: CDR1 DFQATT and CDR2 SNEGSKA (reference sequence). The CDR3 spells CSARDWGSGISSYEQYF. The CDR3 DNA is TGCAGTGCTAGAGATTGGGGTAGCGGGATCAGCTCCTACGAGCAGTACTTC.

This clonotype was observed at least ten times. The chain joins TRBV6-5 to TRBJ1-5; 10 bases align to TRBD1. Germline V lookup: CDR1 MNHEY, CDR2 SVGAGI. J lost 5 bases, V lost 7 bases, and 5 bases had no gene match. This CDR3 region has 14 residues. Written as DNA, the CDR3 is TGTGCCAGCAATATGGGACAGGGGTATCAGCCCCAGCATTTT. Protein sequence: CASNMGQGYQPQHF.

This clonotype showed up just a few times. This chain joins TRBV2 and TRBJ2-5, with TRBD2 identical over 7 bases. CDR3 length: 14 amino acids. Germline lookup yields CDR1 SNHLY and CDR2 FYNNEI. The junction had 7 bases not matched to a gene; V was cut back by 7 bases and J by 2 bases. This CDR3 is CASKRDPSQETQYF. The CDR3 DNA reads TGTGCCAGCAAGCGGGACCCCTCACAAGAGACCCAGTACTTC.

CDR3 protein: CATSRSDTIYEQYF. The CDR3 DNA reads TGTGCCACCAGCAGGTCGGACACGATCTACGAGCAGTACTTC. The chain joins TRBV15 to TRBJ2-7, with D possibly being TRBD1 (5 bases). Per the germline V gene, CDR1 is LNHNV and CDR2 is YYDKDF (reference sequence). The CDR3 contains 14 residues. Trimming stripped 3 bases from V and 3 bases from J, with 12 bases between.

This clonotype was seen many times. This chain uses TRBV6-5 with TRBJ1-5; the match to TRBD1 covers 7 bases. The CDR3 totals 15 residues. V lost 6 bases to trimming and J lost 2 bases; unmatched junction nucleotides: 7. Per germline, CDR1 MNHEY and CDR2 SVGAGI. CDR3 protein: CASRGGGQRNQPQHF. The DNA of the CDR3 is TGTGCCAGCAGGGGGGGGGGACAGCGCAATCAGCCCCAGCATTTT.

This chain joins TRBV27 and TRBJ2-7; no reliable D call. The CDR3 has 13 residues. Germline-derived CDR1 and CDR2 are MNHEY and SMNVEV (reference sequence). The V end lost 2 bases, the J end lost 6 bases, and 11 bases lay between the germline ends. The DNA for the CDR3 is TGTGCCAGCAGTTTACCGAGTGGTGGCGAGCAGTACTTC. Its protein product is CASSLPSGGEQYF.

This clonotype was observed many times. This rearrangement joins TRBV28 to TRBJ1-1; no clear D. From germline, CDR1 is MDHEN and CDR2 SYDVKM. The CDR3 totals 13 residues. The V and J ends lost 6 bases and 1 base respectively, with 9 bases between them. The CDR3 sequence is CASSPHPNTEAFF. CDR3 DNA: TGTGCCAGCAGCCCGCACCCGAACACTGAAGCTTTCTTT.

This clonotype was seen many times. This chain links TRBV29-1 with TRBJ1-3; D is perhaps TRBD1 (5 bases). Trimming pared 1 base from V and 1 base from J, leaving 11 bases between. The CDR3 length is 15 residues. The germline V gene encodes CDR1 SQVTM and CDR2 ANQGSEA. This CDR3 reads CSVEVWGRSGNTIYF. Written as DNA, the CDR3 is TGCAGCGTTGAAGTTTGGGGCAGGTCTGGAAACACCATATATTTT.

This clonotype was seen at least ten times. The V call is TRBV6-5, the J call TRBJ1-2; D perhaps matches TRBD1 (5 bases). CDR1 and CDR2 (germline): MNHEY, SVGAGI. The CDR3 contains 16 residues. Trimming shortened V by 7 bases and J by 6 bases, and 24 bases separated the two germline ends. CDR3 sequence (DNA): TGTGCCAGCACCACGATGGGGGGGGGACGACCTAATGGCTACACCTTC. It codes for CASTTMGGGRPNGYTF.

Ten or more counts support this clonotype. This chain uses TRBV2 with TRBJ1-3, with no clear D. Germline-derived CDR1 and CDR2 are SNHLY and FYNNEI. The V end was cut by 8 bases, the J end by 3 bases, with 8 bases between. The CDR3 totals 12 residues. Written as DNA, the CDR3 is TGTGCCAGCCGGGCCTATGGAAACACCATATATTTT. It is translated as CASRAYGNTIYF.

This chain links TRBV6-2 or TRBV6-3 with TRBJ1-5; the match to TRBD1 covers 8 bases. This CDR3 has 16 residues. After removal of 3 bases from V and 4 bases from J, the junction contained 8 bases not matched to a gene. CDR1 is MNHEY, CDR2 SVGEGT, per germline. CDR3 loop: CASSYNGTGLNQPQHF. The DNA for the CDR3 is TGTGCCAGCAGTTATAACGGGACAGGTTTAAATCAGCCCCAGCATTTT.

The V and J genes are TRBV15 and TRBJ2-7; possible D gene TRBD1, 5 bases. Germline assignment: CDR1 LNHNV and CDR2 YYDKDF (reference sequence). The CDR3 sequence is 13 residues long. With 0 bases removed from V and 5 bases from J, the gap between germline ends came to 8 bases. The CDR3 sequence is CATSREGLDEQYF. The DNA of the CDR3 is TGTGCCACCAGCAGAGAGGGGCTGGACGAGCAGTACTTC.

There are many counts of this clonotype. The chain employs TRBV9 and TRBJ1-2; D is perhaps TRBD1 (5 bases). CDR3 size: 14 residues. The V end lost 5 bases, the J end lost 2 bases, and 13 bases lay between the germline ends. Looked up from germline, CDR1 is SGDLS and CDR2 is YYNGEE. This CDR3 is CASRPGPGNYGYTF. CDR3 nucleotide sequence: TGTGCCAGCAGACCCGGGCCAGGGAACTATGGCTACACCTTC.

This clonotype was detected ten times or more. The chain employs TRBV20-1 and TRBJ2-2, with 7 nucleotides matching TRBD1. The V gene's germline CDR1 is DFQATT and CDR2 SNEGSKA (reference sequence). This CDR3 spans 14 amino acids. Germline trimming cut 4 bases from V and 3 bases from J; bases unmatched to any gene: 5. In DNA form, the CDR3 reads TGCAGTGCTAACCCGGGACAGTACACCGGGGAGCTGTTTTTT. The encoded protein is CSANPGQYTGELFF.

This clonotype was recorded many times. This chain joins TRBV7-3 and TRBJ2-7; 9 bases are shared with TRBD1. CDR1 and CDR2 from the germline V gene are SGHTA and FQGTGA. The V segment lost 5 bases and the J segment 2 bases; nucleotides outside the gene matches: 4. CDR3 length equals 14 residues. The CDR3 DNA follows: TGTGCCAGCAGCCCAACAGGGGGCCCCTACGAGCAGTACTTC. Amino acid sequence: CASSPTGGPYEQYF.

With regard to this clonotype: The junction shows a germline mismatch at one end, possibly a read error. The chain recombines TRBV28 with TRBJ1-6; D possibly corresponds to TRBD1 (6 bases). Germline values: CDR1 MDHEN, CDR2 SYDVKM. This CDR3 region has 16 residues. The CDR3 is CASSLLRGTIISALHF. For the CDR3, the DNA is TGTGCCAGCAGTTTGCTCAGGGGAACAATTATTTCAGCCCTCCACTTT.

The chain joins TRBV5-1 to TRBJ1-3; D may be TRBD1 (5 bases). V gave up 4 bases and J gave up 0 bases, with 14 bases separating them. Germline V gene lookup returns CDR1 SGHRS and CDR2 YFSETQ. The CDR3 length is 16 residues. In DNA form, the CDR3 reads TGCGCCAGCAGCAAACGCGACAGAGCCTCTGGAAACACCATATATTTT. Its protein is CASSKRDRASGNTIYF.